The 17 T cell receptor beta chains below were found in one sample sequenced in a study of blood T cell repertoires in COVID-19. Some clones are missing from TCRdb's copy, which holds only in-frame ones; the method was immunoSEQ multiplex PCR. There are fewer than 350,000 clones in the sample; roughly 85% occur only once, and under 2% lies in the top ten. The sample comprised PBMCs or T cells enriched from blood (not recorded which). Source of these receptors: a woman between 25 and 40 years old who had been exposed to COVID-19.

V and J are TRBV6-5 and TRBJ1-2, with TRBD1 matching over 7 bases. This CDR3 has 14 amino acids. The V segment lost 4 bases and the J segment 4 bases; nucleotides outside the gene matches: 6. Germline-derived CDR1 and CDR2 are MNHEY and SVGAGI. The CDR3 nucleotides read TGTGCCAGCAGTTCCCCGGGACAGATCTATGGCTACACCTTC. It encodes CASSSPGQIYGYTF.

The chain couples TRBV4-1 to TRBJ1-2; 10 nucleotides match TRBD1. Germline assignment: CDR1 MGHRA and CDR2 YSYEKL. J gave up 8 bases and V 6 bases, and 9 bases lay outside the gene matches. This CDR3 region has 14 residues. CDR3 in amino acids: CASSLDRGTKGYTF. The CDR3 DNA follows: TGCGCCAGCAGTCTGGACAGGGGGACAAAAGGCTACACCTTC.

V and J are TRBV7-2 and TRBJ2-7; D is perhaps TRBD2 (5 bases). This CDR3 comprises 13 residues. With 4 bases removed from V and 6 bases from J, the gap between germline ends came to 13 bases. The germline gives CDR1 SGHTA, CDR2 FQGNSA. CDR3 DNA sequence: TGTGCCAGCAGCTCAGACGGGGAGCGCGAGCAGTACTTC. This translates into CASSSDGEREQYF.

This clone has a handful of counts. The chain carries TRBV9 and TRBJ2-7; the D is unclear. V gave up 2 bases and J gave up 3 bases, with 9 bases separating them. The CDR3 covers 13 residues. CDR1 is SGDLS, CDR2 YYNGEE, per germline. CDR3 residues: CASSVFGGYEQYF. CDR3 nucleotide sequence: TGTGCCAGCAGCGTTTTCGGCGGCTACGAGCAGTACTTC.

The J gene is TRBJ2-5, the V gene TRBV12-3 or TRBV12-4, with D possibly being TRBD1 (5 bases). This CDR3 spans 13 amino acids. V gave up 5 bases and J gave up 3 bases, with 10 bases separating them. CDR3 sequence: CASSQAGKETQYF. CDR3 DNA sequence: TGTGCCAGCAGTCAAGCAGGGAAAGAGACCCAGTACTTC.

This clone was seen more than once but under ten times. J is TRBJ2-1 and V is TRBV13; a weak D match, TRBD2 (6 bases). Trimming stripped 5 bases from V and 7 bases from J, with 12 bases between. The CDR3 contains 13 residues. CDR1 is PRHDT and CDR2 is FYEKMQ in the germline V gene (reference sequence). CDR3 sequence reads: CASSLGGVNEQFF. CDR3 nucleotides: TGTGCCAGCAGCCTCGGCGGGGTAAATGAGCAGTTCTTC.

This clone was counted between two and nine times. The chain carries TRBV11-1 and TRBJ2-1; D unclear. Germline V gene sequence: CDR1 SGHAT, CDR2 FQDESV (reference sequence). CDR3 size: 14 residues. The V and J ends lost 2 bases and 5 bases respectively, with 10 bases between them. The CDR3: CASSLSPRNNEQFF. The CDR3 nucleotides are TGTGCCAGCAGCTTATCACCGCGAAACAATGAGCAGTTCTTC.

The rearrangement joins TRBV7-8 to TRBJ2-3; 7 bases map to TRBD2. The CDR3 length is 16 residues. J was trimmed by 4 bases and V by 1 base; bases with no gene match: 8. Germline assignment: CDR1 SGHVS and CDR2 FQNEAQ. The CDR3: CASSLVGGGRADTQYF. The CDR3 DNA follows: TGTGCCAGCAGCTTAGTGGGCGGGGGAAGGGCAGATACGCAGTATTTT.

The rearrangement links TRBV7-3 to TRBJ2-4, with a weak D call TRBD1 (5 bases). The CDR3 runs 15 residues. Trimming removed 1 base from V and 0 bases from J, with 7 bases in between. The germline gives CDR1 SGHTA, CDR2 FQGTGA. The CDR3 DNA is TGTGCCAGCAGCTTAATTACAGGAGCCAAAAACATTCAGTACTTC. Translation: CASSLITGAKNIQYF.

On this clone: The sample holds other DNA sequences that translate to the same CDR3. The gene calls are TRBV7-9 and TRBJ1-3; 7 nucleotides align to TRBD1. With 1 base clipped from V and 1 base from J, the junction kept 1 base outside the gene matches. This CDR3 is built from 15 residues. The germline CDR1 and CDR2 sequences are SEHNR and FQNEAQ (reference sequence). The CDR3 reads CASSLDRGSGNTIYF. CDR3 nucleotide sequence: TGTGCCAGCAGCTTAGACAGGGGATCTGGAAACACCATATATTTT.

The chain employs TRBV12-3 or TRBV12-4 and TRBJ2-1; D ambiguous. Between the trimmed V and J ends, which lost 2 bases and 10 bases, there was a span of 9 bases. This CDR3 spans 12 amino acids. CDR3 protein: CASSLRATEQFF. The CDR3 DNA reads as TGTGCCAGCAGTTTAAGAGCAACCGAGCAGTTCTTC.

This chain links TRBV19 with TRBJ2-1; tentatively, D is TRBD1 (6 bases). V lost 5 bases and J lost 1, with 12 bases in between. This CDR3 is 15 amino acids long. Germline values: CDR1 LNHDA, CDR2 SQIVND (reference sequence). CDR3 region: CASSPRTGSYNEQFF. The CDR3 nucleotides read TGTGCCAGTAGTCCCCGTACAGGGTCCTACAATGAGCAGTTCTTC.

The CDR3, as DNA: TGTGCCAGCAGTCTACAAAGGGGTGGCTACACCTTC. It specifies CASSLQRGGYTF. The V and J genes are TRBV28 and TRBJ1-2; D is possibly TRBD1 (5 bases). CDR1 and CDR2 (germline): MDHEN, SYDVKM. The CDR3 is 12 residues long. Deletions cut 5 bases from V and 7 bases from J, with 11 bases between.

This chain links TRBV4-2 with TRBJ1-4; no definite D call. With 1 base removed from V and 9 bases from J, the gap between germline ends came to 21 bases. The CDR3 has 17 amino acids. The V gene's germline CDR1 is LGHNA and CDR2 YNFKEQ. This CDR3 is CASSQAPDTSGQKKLFF. CDR3 nucleotide sequence: TGTGCCAGCAGCCAAGCTCCCGATACTTCAGGCCAAAAAAAACTGTTTTTT.

This rearrangement joins TRBV6-5 to TRBJ1-4, with D perhaps TRBD1 (6 bases). Germline V CDR1 and CDR2: MNHEY, SVGAGI. V shed 0 bases and J shed 7 bases, with 12 bases lying between them. The CDR3 runs 15 residues. The CDR3 nucleotides are TGTGCCAGCAGTTACTCGGGCGGCAGGGGTGAAAAACTGTTTTTT. This codes for CASSYSGGRGEKLFF.

The chain joins TRBV11-3 to TRBJ2-1; the match to TRBD2 covers 10 bases. The CDR3 is 17 amino acids. Germline V gives CDR1 SGHNT, CDR2 YENEEA. J gave up 5 bases and V 4 bases, and 11 bases lay outside the gene matches. CDR3 residues: CASSSTSGITADNEQFF. CDR3 in DNA: TGTGCCAGCAGCTCCACTAGCGGGATAACGGCGGACAATGAGCAGTTCTTC.

The V and J genes are TRBV2 and TRBJ1-5, with 11 nucleotides matching TRBD1. The CDR3 has 15 amino acids. CDR1 is SNHLY and CDR2 is FYNNEI in the germline V gene. Trimming at V came to 6 bases and at J to 5 bases, leaving 6 bases not matched to a gene. DNA of the CDR3: TGTGCCAGCAGACCCGGACAGGGGGCTGATCAGCCCCAGCATTTT. Its translation: CASRPGQGADQPQHF. The whole variable domain, filled in from reference TRBV2 and TRBJ1-5, reads EPEVTQTPSHQVTQMGQEVILRCVPISNHLYFYWYRQILGQKVEFLVSFYNNEISEKSEIFDDQFSVERPDGSNFTLKIRSTKLEDSAMYFCASRPGQGADQPQHFGDGTRLSIL.